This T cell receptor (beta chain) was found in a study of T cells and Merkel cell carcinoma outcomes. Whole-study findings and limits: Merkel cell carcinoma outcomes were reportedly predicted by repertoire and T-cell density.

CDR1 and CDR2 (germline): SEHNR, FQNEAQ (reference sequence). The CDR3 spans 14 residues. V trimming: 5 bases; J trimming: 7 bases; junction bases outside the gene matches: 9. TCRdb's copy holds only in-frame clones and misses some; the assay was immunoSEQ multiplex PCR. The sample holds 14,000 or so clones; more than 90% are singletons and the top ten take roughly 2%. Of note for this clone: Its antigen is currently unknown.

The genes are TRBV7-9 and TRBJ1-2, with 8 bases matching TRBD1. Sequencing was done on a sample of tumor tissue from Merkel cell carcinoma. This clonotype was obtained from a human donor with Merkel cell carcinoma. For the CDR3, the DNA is TGTGCCAGCAGCGTACAGGGGGGGACTGGTGGCTACACCTTC. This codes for CASSVQGGTGGYTF.